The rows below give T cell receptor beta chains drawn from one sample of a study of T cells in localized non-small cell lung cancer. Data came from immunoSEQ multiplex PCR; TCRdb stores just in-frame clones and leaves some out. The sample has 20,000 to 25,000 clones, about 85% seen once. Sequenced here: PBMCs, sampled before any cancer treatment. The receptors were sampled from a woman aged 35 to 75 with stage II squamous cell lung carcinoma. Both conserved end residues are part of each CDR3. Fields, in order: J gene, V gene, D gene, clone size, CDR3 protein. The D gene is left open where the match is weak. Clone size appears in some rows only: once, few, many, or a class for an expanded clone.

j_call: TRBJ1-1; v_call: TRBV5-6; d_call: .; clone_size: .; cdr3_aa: CASSLTDRIEAFF
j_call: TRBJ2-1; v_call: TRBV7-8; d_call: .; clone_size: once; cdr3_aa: CASSLGLNSYNEQFF
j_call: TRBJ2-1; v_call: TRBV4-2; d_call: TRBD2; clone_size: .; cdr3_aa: CASSQGGGRDYSSSYNEQFF
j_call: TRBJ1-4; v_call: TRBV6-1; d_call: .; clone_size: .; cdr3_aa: CASSRIFSNEKLFF
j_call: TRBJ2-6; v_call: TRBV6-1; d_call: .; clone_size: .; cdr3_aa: CASSEDRSGANVLTF
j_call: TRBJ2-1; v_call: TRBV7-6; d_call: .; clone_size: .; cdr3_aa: CASSLGQLSNEQFF
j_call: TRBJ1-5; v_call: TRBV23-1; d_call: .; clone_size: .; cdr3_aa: CASSQSFGPYSNQPQHF
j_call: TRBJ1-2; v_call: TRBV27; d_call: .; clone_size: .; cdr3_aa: CASSLRVGYGYTF
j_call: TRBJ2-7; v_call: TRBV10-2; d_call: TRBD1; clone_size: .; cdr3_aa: CASRARTGGAYEQYF
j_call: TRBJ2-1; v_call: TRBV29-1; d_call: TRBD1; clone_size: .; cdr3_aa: CSVAQGVGEQFF
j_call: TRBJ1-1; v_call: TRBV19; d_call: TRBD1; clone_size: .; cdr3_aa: CASRTGAEAFF
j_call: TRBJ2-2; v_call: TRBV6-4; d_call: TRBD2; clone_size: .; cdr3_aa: CASSPIAGSNTGELFF
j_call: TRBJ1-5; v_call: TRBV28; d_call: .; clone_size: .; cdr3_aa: CASRISGSQPQHF
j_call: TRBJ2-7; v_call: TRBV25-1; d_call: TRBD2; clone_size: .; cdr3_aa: CASSEDSGRGYEQYF
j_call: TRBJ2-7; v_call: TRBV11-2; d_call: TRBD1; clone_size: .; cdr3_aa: CASGQGASYEQYF
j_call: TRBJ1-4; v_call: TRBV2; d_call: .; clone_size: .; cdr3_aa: CASSEWMGTNEKLFF
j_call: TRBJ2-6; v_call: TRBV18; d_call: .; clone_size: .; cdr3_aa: CASSPPQVSGANVLTF
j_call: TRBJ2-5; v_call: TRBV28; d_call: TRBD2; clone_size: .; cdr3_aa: CASSLGLSYQETQYF
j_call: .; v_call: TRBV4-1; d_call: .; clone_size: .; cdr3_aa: CASRGLGGRNEQFF
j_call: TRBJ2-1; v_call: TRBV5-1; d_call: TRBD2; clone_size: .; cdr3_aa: CASSFDKTSGSSYNEQFF
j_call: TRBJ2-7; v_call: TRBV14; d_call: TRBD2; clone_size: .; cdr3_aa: CASTPAGSGIINEQYF
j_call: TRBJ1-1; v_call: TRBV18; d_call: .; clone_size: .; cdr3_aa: CASSPGHSNTEAFF
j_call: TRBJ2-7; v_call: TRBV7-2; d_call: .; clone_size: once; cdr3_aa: CASSLVSTELFEQYF
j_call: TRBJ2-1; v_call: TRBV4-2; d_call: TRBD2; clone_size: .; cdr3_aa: CASSQAPTSEGGHNEQFF
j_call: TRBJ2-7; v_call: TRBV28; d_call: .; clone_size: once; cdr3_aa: CASSLVGRGSSAYEQYF
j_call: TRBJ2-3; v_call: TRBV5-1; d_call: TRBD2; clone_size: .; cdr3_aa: CASSDGTSGSTDTQYF
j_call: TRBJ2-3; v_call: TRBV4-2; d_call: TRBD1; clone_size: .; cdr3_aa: CASSQDWGQGADTQYF
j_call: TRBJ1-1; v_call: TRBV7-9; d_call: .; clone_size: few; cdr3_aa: CASSWGGPLNTEAFF
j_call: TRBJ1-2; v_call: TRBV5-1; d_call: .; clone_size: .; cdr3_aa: CASSLGPDLNYGYTF
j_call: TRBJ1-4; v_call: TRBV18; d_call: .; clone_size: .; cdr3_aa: CASSPFRGPNEKLFF
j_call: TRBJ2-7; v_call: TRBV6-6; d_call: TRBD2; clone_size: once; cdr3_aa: CASTRLAYYEQYF